The entry below describes one T cell receptor beta chain. The antigen is undetermined. Data came from immunoSEQ multiplex PCR; TCRdb stores just in-frame clones and leaves some out. The table has some 40,000 clones, 95% seen once. The data originate from a study of T cells in tuberculosis. General observations from the study: The TCR-beta difference was not significant; alpha differences partly reflected length.

Trimming took off 4 bases at V and 1 base at J, with 14 bases between the two ends. The CDR3 totals 16 residues. The germline V gene has CDR1 SGHRS and CDR2 YFSETQ. The TCR originated in a donor under 30 with latent tuberculosis or without tuberculosis infection. The rearrangement joins TRBV5-1 to TRBJ2-2; a possible D gene is TRBD2 (7 bases). The material sequenced was PBMCs. CDR3 nucleotide sequence: TGCGCCAGCAGCCCCCGGGGGGCCCAGAACACCGGGGAGCTGTTTTTT. Its protein product is CASSPRGAQNTGELFF. Full variable domain (rest looked up from reference TRBV5-1 and TRBJ2-2): KAGVTQTPRYLIKTRGQQVTLSCSPISGHRSVSWYQQTPGQGLQFLFEYFSETQRNKGNFPGRFSGRQFSNSRSEMNVSTLELGDSALYLCASSPRGAQNTGELFFGEGSRLTVL.